Shown below are 23 T cell receptor beta chains from a single sample sequenced in a study of Tregs in tolerant kidney transplant recipients. The nonmyeloablative bone marrow transplants came from related graft donors, with transient mixed chimerism. Some clones are missing from TCRdb's copy, which holds only in-frame ones; the method was immunoSEQ multiplex PCR. Of fewer than 95,000 clones in the sample, 80% to 95% are singletons; the top ten hold 1.5% to 2%. The sequencing used CD4+ T cells from blood (PBMCs), collected 12 months after the transplant. These TCRs come from a human patient who received a combined kidney and bone marrow transplant. Some T cells may be supplied by the graft donor.

The chain recombines TRBV11-3 with TRBJ2-5; possible D gene TRBD1, 6 bases. Trimming took off 4 bases at V and 1 base at J, with 16 bases between the two ends. The CDR3 contains 16 residues. Germline assignment: CDR1 SGHNT and CDR2 YENEEA. CDR3 residues: CASSSRANRAQETQYF. CDR3 DNA sequence: TGTGCCAGCAGCTCCCGGGCCAACAGGGCCCAAGAGACCCAGTACTTC.

This chain connects TRBV7-9 to TRBJ1-2; D unresolved. V was shortened by 7 bases and J by 0 bases, with 15 bases between the two germline ends. This CDR3 spans 15 amino acids. Germline V gene sequence: CDR1 SEHNR, CDR2 FQNEAQ (reference sequence). CDR3 amino acids: CASTGMALANYGYTF. DNA for the CDR3: TGTGCCAGCACCGGGATGGCCTTAGCTAACTATGGCTACACCTTC.

V usage is TRBV6-1 and J usage is TRBJ1-5, with D hard to call. V was pared by 8 bases and J by 4 bases, with 15 bases between. From germline, CDR1 is MNHNS and CDR2 SASEGT. The CDR3 is 14 amino acids. CDR3 DNA sequence: TGTGCCAGCGGTAGGGTATCGGGGAATCAGCCCCAGCATTTT. This translates into CASGRVSGNQPQHF.

The rearrangement links TRBV5-6 to TRBJ2-5; tentatively, D is TRBD2 (6 bases). This CDR3 region has 15 residues. Trimming shortened V by 4 bases and J by 1 base, and 14 bases separated the two germline ends. Germline CDR1 is SGHDT and CDR2 is YYEEEE. The CDR3 here is CASSLGRGLQETQYF. The CDR3 coding sequence is TGTGCCAGCAGCCTGGGGCGGGGCCTCCAAGAGACCCAGTACTTC.

The V gene is TRBV5-4, the J gene TRBJ2-5; TRBD2 is a possible D gene (5 bases). Trimming removed 5 bases from V and 3 bases from J, with 14 bases in between. Germline CDR1 reads SGHNT; CDR2 reads YYREEE (reference sequence). This CDR3 contains 14 residues. The DNA of the CDR3 is TGTGCCAGCAGGGCGGAGTACGGGGAAGAGACCCAGTACTTC. This translates into CASRAEYGEETQYF.

The chain is built from TRBV19 and TRBJ2-3, with 12 bases fitting TRBD2. Per the germline V gene, CDR1 is LNHDA and CDR2 is SQIVND (reference sequence). Trimming cost V 1 base and J 1 base; bases outside gene matches: 0. CDR3 length equals 16 residues. The CDR3 bases are TGTGCCAGTAGTATAGGACTAGCGGGGGGCACAGATACGCAGTATTTT. This encodes CASSIGLAGGTDTQYF.

The chain carries TRBV7-9 and TRBJ1-4; 7 nucleotides match TRBD1. This CDR3 has 13 residues. Trimming removed 5 bases from V and 10 bases from J; junction bases left unmatched: 7. Germline V CDR1 and CDR2: SEHNR, FQNEAQ (reference sequence). CDR3 sequence: CASSPQGDLKLFF. The DNA of the CDR3 is TGTGCCAGCAGCCCCCAGGGGGATTTAAAACTGTTTTTT.

This clone appeared a single time. The CDR3 region is CASSLKEGYEQYF. DNA of the CDR3: TGTGCCAGCAGTTTAAAGGAGGGGTACGAGCAGTACTTC. The chain recombines TRBV27 with TRBJ2-7; possible D gene TRBD2, 6 bases. This CDR3 contains 13 residues. Germline-derived CDR1 and CDR2 are MNHEY and SMNVEV (reference sequence). Trimming pared 2 bases from V and 4 bases from J, leaving 9 bases between.

The chain combines TRBV6-5 with TRBJ2-1; D may be TRBD2 (6 bases). Germline-derived CDR1 and CDR2 are MNHEY and SVGAGI. The V and J ends lost 2 bases and 2 bases respectively, with 10 bases between them. This CDR3 is 15 amino acids long. The DNA of the CDR3 is TGTGCCAGCAGTTACGCGGGACGAACCTACAATGAGCAGTTCTTC. Translation: CASSYAGRTYNEQFF.

The chain carries TRBV18 and TRBJ1-4, with D maybe TRBD1 (5 bases). CDR3 size: 18 residues. The V end lost 1 base, the J end lost 0 bases, and 15 bases lay between the germline ends. The germline V gene has CDR1 KGHSH and CDR2 LQKENI. CDR3 sequence (DNA): TGTGCCAGCTCACCACAGCAGGGCCGACTTTCAACTAATGAAAAACTGTTTTTT. The encoded protein is CASSPQQGRLSTNEKLFF. The whole variable domain, filled in from reference TRBV18 and TRBJ1-4, reads NAGVMQNPRHLVRRRGQEARLRCSPMKGHSHVYWYRQLPEEGLKFMVYLQKENIIDESGMPKERFSAEFPKEGPSILRIQQVVRGDSAAYFCASSPQQGRLSTNEKLFFGSGTQLSVL.

The rearrangement links TRBV2 to TRBJ1-2, with TRBD1 matching 7 bases. The trim removed 4 bases at V and 5 bases at J, leaving 4 bases unmatched. The CDR3 totals 13 residues. CDR1 SNHLY and CDR2 FYNNEI come from the germline V gene. CDR3 coding DNA: TGTGCCAGCAGTGCCGGGACAGTTTATGGCTACACCTTC. Its translation is CASSAGTVYGYTF. Based on the CDR3 plus reference TRBV2 and TRBJ1-2, the full variable domain is EPEVTQTPSHQVTQMGQEVILRCVPISNHLYFYWYRQILGQKVEFLVSFYNNEISEKSEIFDDQFSVERPDGSNFTLKIRSTKLEDSAMYFCASSAGTVYGYTFGSGTRLTVV.

The rearrangement links TRBV19 to TRBJ2-1; 7 bases are a match to TRBD1. V lost 5 bases, J lost 6 bases, and 4 bases stayed unmatched. Germline CDR1 is LNHDA and CDR2 is SQIVND (reference sequence). The CDR3 runs 13 residues. The CDR3 region has the DNA TGTGCCAGTAGTCAAGACAGGGCCAATGAGCAGTTCTTC. This codes for CASSQDRANEQFF.

The genes are TRBV7-2 and TRBJ2-1, with 7 bases matching TRBD1. The trim removed 7 bases at V and 6 bases at J, leaving 9 bases unmatched. This CDR3 has 14 amino acids. The germline CDR1 and CDR2 sequences are SGHTA and FQGNSA. The CDR3 sequence: CASTRDSPSNEQFF. The CDR3 coding sequence is TGTGCCAGCACCAGGGACAGTCCTTCCAATGAGCAGTTCTTC.

This chain joins TRBV28 and TRBJ2-1, with unresolved D. The CDR3 contains 12 residues. Trimming pared 4 bases from V and 7 bases from J, leaving 8 bases between. Per germline, CDR1 MDHEN and CDR2 SYDVKM. CDR3 sequence reads: CASSYEQNEQFF. For the CDR3, the DNA is TGTGCCAGCAGTTATGAACAGAATGAGCAGTTCTTC.

The chain carries TRBV19 and TRBJ2-3, with D possibly TRBD1 on 5 matching bases. The CDR3 extends over 14 amino acids. Deletions cut 3 bases from V and 4 bases from J, with 11 bases between. Looked up from germline, CDR1 is LNHDA and CDR2 is SQIVND (reference sequence). The CDR3 sequence: CASSIQGLADTQYF. As DNA, the CDR3 is TGTGCCAGTAGTATTCAGGGATTGGCAGATACGCAGTATTTT.

V and J are TRBV19 and TRBJ1-2; D gene unclear. V lost 6 bases and J 2 bases, leaving 10 bases between the germline ends. Looked up from germline, CDR1 is LNHDA and CDR2 is SQIVND (reference sequence). This CDR3 contains 13 residues. CDR3 sequence reads: CASSPRENYGYTF. The DNA of the CDR3 is TGTGCCAGTAGCCCGAGGGAGAACTATGGCTACACCTTC. Using reference TRBV19 and TRBJ1-2 for the parts outside the CDR3, the full variable domain is DGGITQSPKYLFRKEGQNVTLSCEQNLNHDAMYWYRQDPGQGLRLIYYSQIVNDFQKGDIAEGYSVSREKKESFPLTVTSAQKNPTAFYLCASSPRENYGYTFGSGTRLTVV.

The chain employs TRBV5-4 and TRBJ2-6, with 9 bases matching TRBD1. This CDR3 comprises 16 residues. Germline CDR1 is SGHNT and CDR2 is YYREEE (reference sequence). J gave up 3 bases and V 0 bases, and 1 base lay outside the gene matches. DNA of the CDR3: TGTGCCAGCAGCTTGGGACAGGGGGTTGGGGCCAACGTCCTGACTTTC. Translating it yields CASSLGQGVGANVLTF.

This chain uses TRBV7-2 with TRBJ2-5, with TRBD2 as a possible D gene (5 bases). The better agreement between TRBJ2-7 and the DNA end casts doubt on the J call. CDR1 is SGHTA, CDR2 FQGNSA, per germline. The CDR3 runs to 15 residues. The CDR3 DNA reads TGTGCCAGCAGCTTAAATCCGGACTCCACCTACGAGCAGTACTTC. It yields the protein CASSLNPDSTYEQYF.

The chain couples TRBV5-4 to TRBJ2-1; tentatively, D is TRBD1 (6 bases). The V end lost 5 bases, the J end lost 6 bases, and 12 bases lay between the germline ends. This CDR3 spans 13 amino acids. From germline, CDR1 is SGHNT and CDR2 YYREEE (reference sequence). The CDR3 region has the DNA TGTGCCAGCAGACAGGGACCCCCCAATGAGCAGTTCTTC. Its translation is CASRQGPPNEQFF.

V usage is TRBV11-3 and J usage is TRBJ2-2, with D unresolved. V was shortened by 5 bases and J by 4 bases, with 8 bases between the two germline ends. Germline V gives CDR1 SGHNT, CDR2 YENEEA. CDR3 length equals 13 residues. CDR3 nucleotides: TGTGCCAGCAGCACCGAGCCCACCGGGGAGCTGTTTTTT. Its protein product is CASSTEPTGELFF.

This rearrangement joins TRBV28 to TRBJ1-5; 7 bases are shared with TRBD1. This CDR3 spans 16 amino acids. Germline values: CDR1 MDHEN, CDR2 SYDVKM. The V gene end was trimmed by 7 bases and the J gene end by 0 bases; junction bases not matched to a gene: 9. In DNA, the CDR3 is TGTGCCAGCATCACCACAGGGGTCCATAGCAATCAGCCCCAGCATTTT. Its protein is CASITTGVHSNQPQHF.

V is TRBV7-9 and J is TRBJ1-2, with a weak D call TRBD1 (6 bases). The CDR3 runs 17 residues. The ends were cut back, 5 bases at V and 4 bases at J, with 23 bases in the middle. CDR1 is SEHNR and CDR2 is FQNEAQ in the germline V gene (reference sequence). The CDR3 DNA follows: TGTGCCAGCAGCCTCAACGCGGGGGGGCTTGGCCTCTATGGCTACACCTTC. Its protein is CASSLNAGGLGLYGYTF.

This chain connects TRBV15 to TRBJ2-1; D is perhaps TRBD1 (6 bases). The V and J ends lost 4 bases and 7 bases respectively, with 14 bases between them. Per the germline V gene, CDR1 is LNHNV and CDR2 is YYDKDF (reference sequence). The CDR3 length is 14 residues. The CDR3 sequence is CATSKGELGNEQFF. CDR3 coding DNA: TGTGCCACCAGCAAGGGGGAACTTGGGAATGAGCAGTTCTTC. The whole variable domain, remainder taken from reference TRBV15 and TRBJ2-1, is DAMVIQNPRYQVTQFGKPVTLSCSQTLNHNVMYWYQQKSSQAPKLLFHYYDKDFNNEADTPDNFQSRRPNTSFCFLDIRSPGLGDTAMYLCATSKGELGNEQFFGPGTRLTVL.